The sequence of this TCR beta chain was determined in a study of T cell responses to AZD1222 COVID-19 vaccine. TCRdb's copy holds only in-frame clones and misses some; the assay was immunoSEQ multiplex PCR. The sample carries some 180,000 clones, approximately 95% recorded once. This clone has just one count. The material sequenced was peripheral blood, taken 28 days after the second dose of the MenACWY control vaccine. The clonotype comes from an adult who received the MenACWY meningococcal vaccine as a control.

DNA for the CDR3: TGCGCCAGCAGCTGGTTGACAGCCGCAGCCGGGAACACCATATATTTT. This sequence encodes CASSWLTAAAGNTIYF. V gene TRBV5-1 combines with J gene TRBJ1-3; weak D call: TRBD1 (5 bases). Germline CDR1 reads SGHRS; CDR2 reads YFSETQ. Trimming shortened V by 3 bases and J by 7 bases, and 20 bases separated the two germline ends. The CDR3 contains 16 residues.